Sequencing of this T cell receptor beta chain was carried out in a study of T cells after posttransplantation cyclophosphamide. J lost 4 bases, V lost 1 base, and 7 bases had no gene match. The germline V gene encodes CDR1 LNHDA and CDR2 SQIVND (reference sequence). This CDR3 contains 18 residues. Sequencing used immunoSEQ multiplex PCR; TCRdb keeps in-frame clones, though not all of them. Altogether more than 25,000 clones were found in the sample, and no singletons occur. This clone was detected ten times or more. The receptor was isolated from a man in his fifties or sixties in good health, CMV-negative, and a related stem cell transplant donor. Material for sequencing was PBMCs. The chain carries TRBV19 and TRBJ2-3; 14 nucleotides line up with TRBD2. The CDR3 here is CASSIGLAGGTRPDTQYF. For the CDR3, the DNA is TGTGCCAGTAGTATAGGACTAGCGGGGGGGACCAGACCAGATACGCAGTATTTT.